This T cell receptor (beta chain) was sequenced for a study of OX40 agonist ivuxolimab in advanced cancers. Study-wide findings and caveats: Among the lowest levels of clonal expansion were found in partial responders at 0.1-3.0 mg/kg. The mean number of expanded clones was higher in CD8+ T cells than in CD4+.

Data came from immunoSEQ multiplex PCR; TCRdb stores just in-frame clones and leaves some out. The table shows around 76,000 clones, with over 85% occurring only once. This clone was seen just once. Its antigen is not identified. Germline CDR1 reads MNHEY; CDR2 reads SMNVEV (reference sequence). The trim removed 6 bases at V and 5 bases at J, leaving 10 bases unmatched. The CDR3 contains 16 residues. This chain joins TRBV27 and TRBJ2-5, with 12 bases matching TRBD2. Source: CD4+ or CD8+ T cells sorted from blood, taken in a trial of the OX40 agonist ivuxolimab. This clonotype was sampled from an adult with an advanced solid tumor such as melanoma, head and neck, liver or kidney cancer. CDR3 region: CASSLYGLAGLETQYF. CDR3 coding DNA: TGTGCCAGCAGCCTCTACGGACTAGCGGGATTGGAGACCCAGTACTTC.